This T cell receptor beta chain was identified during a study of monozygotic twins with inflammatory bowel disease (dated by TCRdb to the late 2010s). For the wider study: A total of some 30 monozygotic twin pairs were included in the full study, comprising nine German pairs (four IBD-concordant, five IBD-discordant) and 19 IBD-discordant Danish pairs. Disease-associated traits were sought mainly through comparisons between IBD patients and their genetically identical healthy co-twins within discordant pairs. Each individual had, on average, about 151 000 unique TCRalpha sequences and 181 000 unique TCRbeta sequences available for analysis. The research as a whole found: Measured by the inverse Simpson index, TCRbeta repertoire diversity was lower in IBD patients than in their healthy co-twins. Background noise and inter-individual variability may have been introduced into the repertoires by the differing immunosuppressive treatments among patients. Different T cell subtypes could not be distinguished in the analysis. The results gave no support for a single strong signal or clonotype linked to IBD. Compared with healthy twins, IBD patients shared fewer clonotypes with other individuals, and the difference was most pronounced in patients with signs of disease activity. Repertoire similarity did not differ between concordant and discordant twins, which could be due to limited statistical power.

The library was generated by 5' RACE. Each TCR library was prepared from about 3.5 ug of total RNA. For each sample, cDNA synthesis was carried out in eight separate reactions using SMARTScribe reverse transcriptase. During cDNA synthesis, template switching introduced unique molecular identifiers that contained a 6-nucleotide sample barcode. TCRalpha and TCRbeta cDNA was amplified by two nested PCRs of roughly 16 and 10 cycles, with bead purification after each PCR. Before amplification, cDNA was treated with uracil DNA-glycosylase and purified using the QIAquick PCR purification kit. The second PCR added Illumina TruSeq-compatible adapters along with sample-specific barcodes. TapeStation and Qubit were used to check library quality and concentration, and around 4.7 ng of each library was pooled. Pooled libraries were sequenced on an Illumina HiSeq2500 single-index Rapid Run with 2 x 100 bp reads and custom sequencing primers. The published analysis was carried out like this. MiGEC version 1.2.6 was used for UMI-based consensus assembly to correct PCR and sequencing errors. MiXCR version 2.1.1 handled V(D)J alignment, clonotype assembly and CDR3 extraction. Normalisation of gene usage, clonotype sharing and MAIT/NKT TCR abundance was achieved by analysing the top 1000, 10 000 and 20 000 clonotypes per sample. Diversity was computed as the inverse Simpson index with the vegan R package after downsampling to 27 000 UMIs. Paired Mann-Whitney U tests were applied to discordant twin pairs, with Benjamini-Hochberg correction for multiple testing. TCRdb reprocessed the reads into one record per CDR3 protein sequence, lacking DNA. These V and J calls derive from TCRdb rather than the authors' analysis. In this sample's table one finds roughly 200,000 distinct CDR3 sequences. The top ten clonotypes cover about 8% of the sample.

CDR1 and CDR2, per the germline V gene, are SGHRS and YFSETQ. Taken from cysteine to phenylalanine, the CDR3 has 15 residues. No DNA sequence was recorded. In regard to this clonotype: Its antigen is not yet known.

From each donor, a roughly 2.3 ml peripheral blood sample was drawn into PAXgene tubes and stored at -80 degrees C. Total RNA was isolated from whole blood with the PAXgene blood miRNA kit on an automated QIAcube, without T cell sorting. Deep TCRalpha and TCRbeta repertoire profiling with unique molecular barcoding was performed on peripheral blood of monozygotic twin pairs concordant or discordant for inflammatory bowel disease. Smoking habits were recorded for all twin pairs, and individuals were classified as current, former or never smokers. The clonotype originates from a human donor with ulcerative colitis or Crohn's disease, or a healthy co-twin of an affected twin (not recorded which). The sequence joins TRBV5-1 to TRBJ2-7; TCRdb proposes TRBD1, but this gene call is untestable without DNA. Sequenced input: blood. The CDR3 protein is CASSLIGTAGAEQYF.